This T cell receptor beta chain emerged from a study of blood T cells in healthy people across ages. Study-wide context: Per every two T cells, about one barcoded beta molecule was captured by template switching.

The sample providers were healthy Caucasian people from Russia, aged about 6 to 95. The use of a sample-barcoded 5' primer and a J-beta primer mix characterized a second PCR of about 7 to 12 cycles. Every molecule of cDNA carried a tag from a template-switch adaptor with 12 random nucleotides. Per-sample output comprised a minimum of 3 million paired-end reads containing CDR3. One entry per CDR3 protein, called by TCRdb with MiXCR from the 5' RACE reads. Seen here are around 750,000 distinct CDR3 sequences, about 55% observed once, and the top ten hold 40% to 50%. Only a few counts were recorded for this clonotype. Sequences were obtained from blood. This clonotype was sampled from an elderly man in good health.

The chain's CDR3 is CSARDQGYEQYF. DNA for the CDR3: TGCAGTGCTAGAGATCAAGGTTACGAGCAGTACTTC. The rearrangement uses TRBV20-1 and TRBJ2-7; no definite D call. Between the trimmed V and J ends, which lost 0 bases and 4 bases, there was a span of 7 bases. Germline CDR1 is DFQATT and CDR2 is SNEGSKA (reference sequence). The CDR3 consists of 12 residues.